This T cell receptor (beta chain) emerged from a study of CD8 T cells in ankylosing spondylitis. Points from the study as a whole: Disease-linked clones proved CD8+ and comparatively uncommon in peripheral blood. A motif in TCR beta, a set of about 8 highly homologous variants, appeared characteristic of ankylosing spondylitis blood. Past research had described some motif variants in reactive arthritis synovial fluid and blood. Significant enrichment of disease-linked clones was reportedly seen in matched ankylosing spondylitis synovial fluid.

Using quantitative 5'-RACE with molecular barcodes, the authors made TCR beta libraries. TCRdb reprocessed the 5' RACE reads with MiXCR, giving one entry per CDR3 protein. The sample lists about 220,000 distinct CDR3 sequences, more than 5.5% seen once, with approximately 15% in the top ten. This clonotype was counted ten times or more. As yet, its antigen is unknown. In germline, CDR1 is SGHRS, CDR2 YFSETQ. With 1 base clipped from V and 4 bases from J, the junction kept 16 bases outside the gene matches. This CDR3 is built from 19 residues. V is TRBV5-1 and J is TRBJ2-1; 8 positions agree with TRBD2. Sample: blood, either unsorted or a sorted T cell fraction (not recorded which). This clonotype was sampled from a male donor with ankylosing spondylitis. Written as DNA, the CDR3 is TGCGCCAGCAGCTTGAAGTCGAGCGGGGGCCCTAAATTTTACAATGAGCAGTTCTTC. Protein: CASSLKSSGGPKFYNEQFF.